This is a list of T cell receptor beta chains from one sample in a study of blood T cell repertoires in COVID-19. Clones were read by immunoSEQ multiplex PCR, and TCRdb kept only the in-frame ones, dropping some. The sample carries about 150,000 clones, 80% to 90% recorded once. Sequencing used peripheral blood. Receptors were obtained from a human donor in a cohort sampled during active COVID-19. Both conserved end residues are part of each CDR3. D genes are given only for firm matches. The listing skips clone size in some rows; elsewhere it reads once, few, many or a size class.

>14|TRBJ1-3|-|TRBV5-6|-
CASSLAGRPNTIYF
TGTGCCAGCAGCTTGGCCGGCAGGCCCAATACCATATATTTT
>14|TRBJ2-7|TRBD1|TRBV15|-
CATSRDRGSYEQYF
TGTGCCACCAGCAGGGACAGGGGCTCCTACGAGCAGTACTTC
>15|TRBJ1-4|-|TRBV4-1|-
CASSPGRATNEKLFF
TGCGCCAGCAGTCCCGGGAGGGCAACTAATGAAAAACTGTTTTTT
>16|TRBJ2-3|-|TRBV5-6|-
CASSGPGYTNTDTQYF
TGTGCCAGCAGCGGGCCAGGCTATACAAACACAGATACGCAGTATTTT
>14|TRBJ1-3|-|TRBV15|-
CATSTAQSGNTIYF
TGTGCCACCAGCACCGCACAGTCTGGAAACACCATATATTTT
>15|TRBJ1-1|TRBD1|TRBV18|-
CASSPSGQGNTEAFF
TGTGCCAGCTCACCTTCCGGACAGGGGAACACTGAAGCTTTCTTT
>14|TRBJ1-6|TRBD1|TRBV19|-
CASSTTGDGTPLHF
TGTGCCAGTAGTACTACAGGGGATGGAACACCCCTCCACTTT
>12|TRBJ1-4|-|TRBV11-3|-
CASSVQGEKLFF
TGTGCCAGCAGCGTACAGGGTGAAAAACTGTTTTTT
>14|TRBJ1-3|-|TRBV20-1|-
CSASQGLAGNTIYF
TGCAGTGCTAGTCAGGGGCTCGCAGGAAACACCATATATTTT
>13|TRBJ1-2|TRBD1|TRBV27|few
CASRDRDPYGYTF
TGTGCCAGCAGGGACAGGGATCCCTATGGCTACACCTTC
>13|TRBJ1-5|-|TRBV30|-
CAWSKGSNQPQHF
TGTGCCTGGAGTAAGGGGAGCAATCAGCCCCAGCATTTT
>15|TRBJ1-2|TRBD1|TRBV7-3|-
CASSVPGQGLYGYTF
TGTGCCAGCAGCGTCCCGGGACAGGGTCTCTATGGCTACACCTTC
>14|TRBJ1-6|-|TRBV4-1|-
CASQVAGFNSPLHF
TGCGCCAGCCAGGTGGCTGGGTTCAATTCACCCCTCCACTTT
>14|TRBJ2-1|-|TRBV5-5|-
CASSQGSGGIEQFF
TGTGCCAGCAGCCAGGGCTCGGGTGGGATTGAGCAGTTCTTC
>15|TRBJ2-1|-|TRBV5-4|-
CASSLGEGGGNEQFF
TGTGCCAGCAGCTTGGGGGAAGGGGGAGGGAATGAGCAGTTCTTC
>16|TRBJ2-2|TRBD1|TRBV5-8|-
CASRPLPGQGGGELFF
TGTGCCAGCAGGCCGCTCCCGGGACAGGGCGGCGGGGAGCTGTTTTTT
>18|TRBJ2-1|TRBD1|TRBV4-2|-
CASSQAGAGDRAYNEQFF
TGTGCCAGCAGCCAGGCCGGGGCGGGGGACAGGGCTTACAATGAGCAGTTCTTC
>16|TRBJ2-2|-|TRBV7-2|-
CASSLAGGQIHGELFF
TGTGCCAGCAGCTTAGCGGGGGGACAGATCCACGGGGAGCTGTTTTTT
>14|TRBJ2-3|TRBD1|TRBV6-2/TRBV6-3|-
CASSWGQRGGTQYF
TGTGCCAGCAGTTGGGGACAGAGAGGCGGTACGCAGTATTTT
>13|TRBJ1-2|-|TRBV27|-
CASSITGSYGYTF
TGTGCCAGCAGCATCACAGGGTCCTATGGCTACACCTTC
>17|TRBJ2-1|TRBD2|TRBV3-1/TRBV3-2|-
CASSQGWRGSSYNEQFF
TGTGCCAGCAGCCAAGGCTGGCGGGGGAGCTCCTACAATGAGCAGTTCTTC
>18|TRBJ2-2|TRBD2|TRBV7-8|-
CASSLAGLAGAPPGELFF
TGTGCCAGCAGCTTAGCAGGGCTAGCGGGGGCCCCACCGGGGGAGCTGTTTTTT
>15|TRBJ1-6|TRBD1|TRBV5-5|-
CASSPRTGTNSPLHF
TGTGCCAGCAGCCCCAGGACAGGGACAAATTCACCCCTCCACTTT
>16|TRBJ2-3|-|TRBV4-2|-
CASSQGLGASTDTQYF
TGTGCCAGCAGCCAAGGACTTGGAGCTAGCACAGATACGCAGTATTTT
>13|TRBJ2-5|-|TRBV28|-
CASSLGGAKTQYF
TGTGCCAGCAGTTTAGGGGGGGCTAAGACCCAGTACTTC
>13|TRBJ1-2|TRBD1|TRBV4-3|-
CASSNDRVEGYTF
TGCGCCAGCAGCAACGACAGGGTTGAGGGCTACACCTTC
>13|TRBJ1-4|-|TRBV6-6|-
CASRQGNNEKLFF
TGTGCCAGCAGACAGGGAAATAATGAAAAACTGTTTTTT
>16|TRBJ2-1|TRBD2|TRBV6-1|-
CASSEGPSGTYNEQFF
TGTGCCAGCAGTGAAGGACCTAGCGGGACCTACAATGAGCAGTTCTTC
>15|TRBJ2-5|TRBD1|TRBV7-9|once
CASSRLNRQGETQYF
TGTGCCAGCAGCCGCTTGAATCGACAGGGGGAGACCCAGTACTTC
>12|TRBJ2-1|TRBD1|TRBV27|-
CASSLAGRGLIF
TGTGCCAGCAGTTTGGCGGGCAGGGGGTTGATCTTC
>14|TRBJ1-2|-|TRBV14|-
CASSQEAVNYGYTF
TGTGCCAGCAGCCAAGAGGCAGTTAACTATGGCTACACCTTC
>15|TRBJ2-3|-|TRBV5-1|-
CASSLSVAEGDTQYF
TGCGCCAGCAGCTTGAGCGTAGCAGAGGGAGATACGCAGTATTTT
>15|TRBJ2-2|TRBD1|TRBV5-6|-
CASSLDRGFTGELFF
TGTGCCAGCAGCTTGGACAGGGGTTTTACCGGGGAGCTGTTTTTT
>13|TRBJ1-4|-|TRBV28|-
CASQIQGTEKLFF
TGTGCCAGCCAGATACAGGGAACTGAAAAACTGTTTTTT
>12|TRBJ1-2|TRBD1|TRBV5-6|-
CASSSGTVGYTF
TGTGCCAGCAGCTCCGGGACAGTTGGCTACACCTTC